A selection of T cell receptor beta chains follows, all from one sample in a study of T-cell reconstitution after alpha-beta-depleted transplantation in children. TCRdb re-called the PCR reads through MiXCR, storing one row per CDR3 protein. The data contain about 580,000 distinct CDR3 sequences, about 21% of them singletons. Specimen: PBMCs, mostly from graft donor cells, collected 360 days after TCRalphabeta/CD19-depleted stem cell transplant. These TCRs come from a boy under two years old who had a stem cell transplant for acute myeloid leukemia, so the T cells may come from the graft donor. CDR3s include the opening cysteine and the closing phenylalanine or tryptophan. Each record gives: clone size, J gene, V gene, D gene, CDR3 DNA, CDR3 protein. The D gene is left open where the match is weak. Where a row states a size, it is once, few, many or the class of an expanded clone; other rows omit it.

clone_size: many; j_call: TRBJ2-1; v_call: TRBV28; d_call: .; cdr3_nt: TGTGCCAGCAGTTTATTTATGGGAAACAATGAGCAGTTCTTC; cdr3_aa: CASSLFMGNNEQFF
clone_size: many; j_call: TRBJ2-5; v_call: TRBV15; d_call: .; cdr3_nt: TGTGCCACCAGCAGAGAGGTGGAGACCCAGTACTTC; cdr3_aa: CATSREVETQYF
clone_size: few; j_call: TRBJ1-1; v_call: TRBV12-3/TRBV12-4; d_call: TRBD1; cdr3_nt: TGTGCCAGCAGTTTAATGGGTCAGGGGGAGAGATTTTATGAAGCTTTCTTT; cdr3_aa: CASSLMGQGERFYEAFF
clone_size: many; j_call: TRBJ2-6; v_call: TRBV20-1; d_call: .; cdr3_nt: TGCAGTGCTAGAGATGAACTTCGGGTATCTGGGGCCAACGTCCTGACTTTC; cdr3_aa: CSARDELRVSGANVLTF
clone_size: few; j_call: TRBJ2-4; v_call: TRBV4-3; d_call: .; cdr3_nt: TGCGCCAGCAGCCAAGTATCGGATGGCATTCAGTACTTC; cdr3_aa: CASSQVSDGIQYF
clone_size: few; j_call: TRBJ2-6; v_call: TRBV20-1; d_call: .; cdr3_nt: TGCAGTGCTAGAGCAGGGACCTCTGGGGCCAACGTCCTGACTTTC; cdr3_aa: CSARAGTSGANVLTF
clone_size: .; j_call: TRBJ2-3; v_call: TRBV6-1; d_call: TRBD1; cdr3_nt: TGTGCCAGCAGTGAAGCCTGGACAGGTTCCACAGATACGCAGTATTTT; cdr3_aa: CASSEAWTGSTDTQYF
clone_size: many; j_call: TRBJ2-7; v_call: TRBV29-1; d_call: TRBD1; cdr3_nt: TGCAGCGTTGAAGTCCCGCCCGGGACAGGGCCCTACGAGCAGTACTTC; cdr3_aa: CSVEVPPGTGPYEQYF
clone_size: .; j_call: TRBJ2-3; v_call: TRBV7-9; d_call: .; cdr3_nt: TGTGCCAGCAGCTATTCATCGTGGGATACGCAGTATTTT; cdr3_aa: CASSYSSWDTQYF
clone_size: .; j_call: TRBJ2-3; v_call: TRBV11-2; d_call: TRBD1; cdr3_nt: TGTGCCAGCAGCTTACGGACAGGGACCACAGATACGCAGTATTTT; cdr3_aa: CASSLRTGTTDTQYF
clone_size: few; j_call: TRBJ2-2; v_call: TRBV20-1; d_call: TRBD2; cdr3_nt: TGCAGTGCTAGAGGGGGACTAGCGGGATCGTTCACCGGGGAGCTGTTTTTT; cdr3_aa: CSARGGLAGSFTGELFF
clone_size: many; j_call: TRBJ2-7; v_call: TRBV3-1; d_call: .; cdr3_nt: TGTGCCAGCAGCCGCGGCAAGGAGCAGTACTTC; cdr3_aa: CASSRGKEQYF
clone_size: .; j_call: TRBJ2-6; v_call: TRBV24-1; d_call: .; cdr3_nt: TGTGCCACCAGTCCTCAAGGTCGGGGGGCCAACGTCCTGACTTTC; cdr3_aa: CATSPQGRGANVLTF
clone_size: few; j_call: TRBJ2-1; v_call: TRBV9; d_call: TRBD1; cdr3_nt: TGTGCCAGCAGTCACGACAGGGGATCCTACAATGAGCAGTTCTTC; cdr3_aa: CASSHDRGSYNEQFF
clone_size: .; j_call: TRBJ2-3; v_call: TRBV14; d_call: TRBD2; cdr3_nt: TGTGCCAGCAGCCACGGGAGGGAGGGTAGAGATACGCAGTATTTT; cdr3_aa: CASSHGREGRDTQYF
clone_size: many; j_call: TRBJ2-1; v_call: TRBV20-1; d_call: .; cdr3_nt: TGCAGTGCTAGCGTTTTCGGCTGGACCAATGAGCAGTTCTTC; cdr3_aa: CSASVFGWTNEQFF
clone_size: .; j_call: TRBJ2-2; v_call: TRBV13; d_call: .; cdr3_nt: TGTGCCAGCAGCCCCTCGGGGACGAGCACCGGGGAGCTGTTTTTT; cdr3_aa: CASSPSGTSTGELFF
clone_size: many; j_call: TRBJ2-5; v_call: TRBV6-2/TRBV6-3; d_call: .; cdr3_nt: TGTGCCAGCAGTCGGACTTTCCAAGAGACCCAGTACTTC; cdr3_aa: CASSRTFQETQYF
clone_size: .; j_call: TRBJ2-3; v_call: TRBV24-1; d_call: TRBD1; cdr3_nt: TGTGCCACCAGTGCCCTCCTAGGGGGAGGACAGGGTGTAGATACGCAGTATTTT; cdr3_aa: CATSALLGGGQGVDTQYF
clone_size: .; j_call: TRBJ1-4; v_call: TRBV9; d_call: TRBD1; cdr3_nt: TGTGCCAGCAGCGGGGGACAGGGTTTAACTAATGAAAAACTGTTTTTT; cdr3_aa: CASSGGQGLTNEKLFF
clone_size: few; j_call: TRBJ2-1; v_call: TRBV20-1; d_call: .; cdr3_nt: TGCAGGCCCAGCGGAGGGGGGCTCTACAATGAGCAGTTCTTC; cdr3_aa: CRPSGGGLYNEQFF
clone_size: .; j_call: TRBJ2-5; v_call: TRBV11-2; d_call: TRBD2; cdr3_nt: TGTGCCAGCAGCTCCCAGTGGCTAGCGGGGGGCAAACAAGAGACCCAGTACTTC; cdr3_aa: CASSSQWLAGGKQETQYF
clone_size: .; j_call: TRBJ2-7; v_call: TRBV18; d_call: .; cdr3_nt: TGTGCCAGCTCACAGGGAAAGTACGAGCAGTACTTC; cdr3_aa: CASSQGKYEQYF
clone_size: many; j_call: TRBJ1-5; v_call: TRBV29-1; d_call: .; cdr3_nt: TGCAGCGTTGAGTCGCGAGTTTCGAGCAATCAGCCCCAGCATTTT; cdr3_aa: CSVESRVSSNQPQHF
clone_size: few; j_call: TRBJ2-2; v_call: TRBV20-1; d_call: .; cdr3_nt: TGCAGTGCTAGGAATGGGGACATCGCGAACACCGGGGAGCTGTTTTTT; cdr3_aa: CSARNGDIANTGELFF
clone_size: few; j_call: TRBJ1-5; v_call: TRBV20-1; d_call: .; cdr3_nt: TGCAGTGCCACCGCAGGGGTACATCAGCCCCAGCATTTT; cdr3_aa: CSATAGVHQPQHF
clone_size: few; j_call: TRBJ2-7; v_call: TRBV12-3/TRBV12-4; d_call: .; cdr3_nt: TGTGCCAGCAGTTTGGGGGGTGGCGGGACCTACGAGCAGTACTTC; cdr3_aa: CASSLGGGGTYEQYF
clone_size: .; j_call: TRBJ2-1; v_call: TRBV30; d_call: .; cdr3_nt: TGTGCCTGGAGGAGGGTCTTGGCGGATCTGGACAATGAGCAGTTCTTC; cdr3_aa: CAWRRVLADLDNEQFF
clone_size: many; j_call: TRBJ1-2; v_call: TRBV15; d_call: .; cdr3_nt: TGTGCCACCAGCAGACCAACAGGACCCACTACATTTAACTATGGCTACACCTTC; cdr3_aa: CATSRPTGPTTFNYGYTF
clone_size: few; j_call: TRBJ2-5; v_call: TRBV6-5; d_call: TRBD2; cdr3_nt: TGTGCCAGCAGTTACAGCCCCGGGAGGGCGGAGACCCAGTACTTC; cdr3_aa: CASSYSPGRAETQYF
clone_size: many; j_call: TRBJ2-1; v_call: TRBV7-3; d_call: TRBD2; cdr3_nt: TGTGCCAGCAGCTTTAGCGGGGGGGCCTCCGATGAGCAGTTCTTC; cdr3_aa: CASSFSGGASDEQFF
clone_size: .; j_call: TRBJ2-1; v_call: TRBV7-9; d_call: .; cdr3_nt: TGTGCCAGCAGCTTAGCTACTAGTGTGCAGTTCTTC; cdr3_aa: CASSLATSVQFF
clone_size: few; j_call: TRBJ2-3; v_call: TRBV4-3; d_call: TRBD2; cdr3_nt: TGCGCCAGCAGCCAAGATGCGACTAGCGGGGGTGATACGCAGTATTTT; cdr3_aa: CASSQDATSGGDTQYF
clone_size: .; j_call: TRBJ2-2; v_call: TRBV4-1; d_call: TRBD2; cdr3_nt: TGCGCCAGCAGTCTCCGGGGACTAGCGGGGGGCCAGAACACCGGGGAGCTGTTTTTT; cdr3_aa: CASSLRGLAGGQNTGELFF
clone_size: many; j_call: TRBJ2-3; v_call: TRBV12-3/TRBV12-4; d_call: .; cdr3_nt: TGTGCCAGCACCCAGGGGGATACGCAGTATTTT; cdr3_aa: CASTQGDTQYF
clone_size: .; j_call: TRBJ2-3; v_call: TRBV4-2; d_call: TRBD2; cdr3_nt: TGTGCCAGCAGCCAAGGGACTAGTGTGTCAGATACGCAGTATTTT; cdr3_aa: CASSQGTSVSDTQYF
clone_size: once; j_call: TRBJ1-5; v_call: TRBV6-5; d_call: TRBD1; cdr3_nt: TGTGCCAGCAGTTACCCTGGGACAGAGGGGGTGGGACCCCAGCATTTT; cdr3_aa: CASSYPGTEGVGPQHF
clone_size: many; j_call: TRBJ2-7; v_call: TRBV28; d_call: .; cdr3_nt: TGTGCCAGCAGTTTACCTACTACCCCCTCCTACGAGCAGTACTTC; cdr3_aa: CASSLPTTPSYEQYF
clone_size: .; j_call: TRBJ2-1; v_call: TRBV9; d_call: .; cdr3_nt: TGTGCCAGCAGCGACACTAGCTACAATGAGCAGTTCTTC; cdr3_aa: CASSDTSYNEQFF
clone_size: .; j_call: TRBJ2-3; v_call: TRBV20-1; d_call: TRBD2; cdr3_nt: TGCAGTGCTGGGACTAGCCCCACAGATACGCAGTATTTT; cdr3_aa: CSAGTSPTDTQYF
clone_size: .; j_call: TRBJ2-4; v_call: TRBV2; d_call: TRBD2; cdr3_nt: TGTGCCAGCAGTCCCCGACTAGCTTCCTATGCCAAAAACATTCAGTACTTC; cdr3_aa: CASSPRLASYAKNIQYF
clone_size: .; j_call: TRBJ2-1; v_call: TRBV20-1; d_call: .; cdr3_nt: TGCAGTGCTAGTCCCTTTGCGGGGGGACAGAATGAGCAGTTCTTC; cdr3_aa: CSASPFAGGQNEQFF
clone_size: few; j_call: TRBJ2-2; v_call: TRBV12-3/TRBV12-4; d_call: .; cdr3_nt: TGTGCCAGCAGTTTATTAGTGATCACCGGGGAGCTGTTTTTT; cdr3_aa: CASSLLVITGELFF
clone_size: .; j_call: TRBJ1-1; v_call: TRBV5-6; d_call: .; cdr3_nt: TGTGCCAGCAGCCCAAACCGAAGGGGCACTGAAGCTTTCTTT; cdr3_aa: CASSPNRRGTEAFF
clone_size: many; j_call: TRBJ2-4; v_call: TRBV4-3; d_call: TRBD1; cdr3_nt: TGCGCCAGCAGCCAGAAGATCGATTTGGGACAGGGGTTCAAAAACATTCAGTACTTC; cdr3_aa: CASSQKIDLGQGFKNIQYF
clone_size: .; j_call: TRBJ2-7; v_call: TRBV20-1; d_call: .; cdr3_nt: TGCAGTGCTGGTGCACAACTTCGACAGAATCTCTACGAGCAGTACTTC; cdr3_aa: CSAGAQLRQNLYEQYF
clone_size: few; j_call: TRBJ2-7; v_call: TRBV20-1; d_call: TRBD1; cdr3_nt: TGCAGTGCTAACCGGGACAGGGGTCTCCGCTACGAGCAGTACTTC; cdr3_aa: CSANRDRGLRYEQYF
clone_size: few; j_call: TRBJ2-7; v_call: TRBV6-1; d_call: TRBD1; cdr3_nt: TGTGCCAGCACCCACAGGGGGACTCCTCGCGAGCAGTACTTC; cdr3_aa: CASTHRGTPREQYF
clone_size: .; j_call: TRBJ1-2; v_call: TRBV4-2; d_call: .; cdr3_nt: TGTGCCAGCAGCCAAGAAACAGGGAGGAACTATGGCTACACCTTC; cdr3_aa: CASSQETGRNYGYTF
clone_size: .; j_call: TRBJ2-1; v_call: TRBV6-5; d_call: TRBD2; cdr3_nt: TGTGCCAGCAGTTTGGACGGGGGGGATTCCTACAATGAGCAGTTCTTC; cdr3_aa: CASSLDGGDSYNEQFF